This T cell receptor (beta chain) was obtained from a study of blood T cell repertoires in COVID-19. V trimming: 3 bases; J trimming: 3 bases; junction bases outside the gene matches: 5. Germline assignment: CDR1 LNHDA and CDR2 SQIVND (reference sequence). The CDR3 length is 15 residues. Some clones are missing from TCRdb's copy, which holds only in-frame ones; the method was immunoSEQ multiplex PCR. The table records 150,000 to 200,000 clones, roughly 88% of them present only once. The sample was PBMCs or T cells enriched from blood (not recorded which). The chain links TRBV19 to TRBJ2-7; TRBD1 aligns across 10 bases. The source of this sequence is a woman aged 55-70 years who had recovered from COVID-19. CDR3 coding DNA: TGTGCCAGTAGTATCGACAGGGGGCGCGTCTACGAGCAGTACTTC. It is translated as CASSIDRGRVYEQYF. Full variable domain (outside the CDR3, taken from reference TRBV19 and TRBJ2-7): DGGITQSPKYLFRKEGQNVTLSCEQNLNHDAMYWYRQDPGQGLRLIYYSQIVNDFQKGDIAEGYSVSREKKESFPLTVTSAQKNPTAFYLCASSIDRGRVYEQYFGPGTRLTVT.